The 15 T cell receptor beta chains below were found in one sample sequenced in a study of T cells after yellow fever vaccination. TCRdb re-called the 5' RACE reads through MiXCR, storing one row per CDR3 protein. Here the sample spans 150,000 to 200,000 distinct CDR3 sequences, roughly 9.6% being singletons. The sample in question was CD8+ T cells sorted from PBMCs, obtained 15 days after the yellow fever booster vaccination. The receptors here all came from a man aged 18 to 30 who received the YFV17D yellow fever vaccine.

In its sample, this clonotype was seen many times. The chain has TRBV4-1 and TRBJ2-3; 9 bases map to TRBD2. The CDR3 loop spans 17 amino acids. The V gene end was trimmed by 4 bases and the J gene end by 4 bases; junction bases not matched to a gene: 12. Germline loops: CDR1 MGHRA, CDR2 YSYEKL. The CDR3 is CASSPILAGGQADTQYF. CDR3 DNA sequence: TGCGCCAGCAGCCCGATCTTGGCGGGGGGGCAGGCAGATACGCAGTATTTT.

This clonotype was found a few times. The rearrangement uses TRBV5-1 and TRBJ1-1; TRBD1 agrees at 8 bases. Trimming cost V 3 bases and J 5 bases; bases outside gene matches: 12. Germline CDR1 reads SGHRS; CDR2 reads YFSETQ. The CDR3 sequence is 16 residues long. In DNA form, the CDR3 reads TGCGCCAGCAGCTCTACCCTGACAGGGGTTAGTACTGAAGCTTTCTTT. It translates to CASSSTLTGVSTEAFF. Together with reference TRBV5-1 and TRBJ1-1, the CDR3 gives the full variable domain: KAGVTQTPRYLIKTRGQQVTLSCSPISGHRSVSWYQQTPGQGLQFLFEYFSETQRNKGNFPGRFSGRQFSNSRSEMNVSTLELGDSALYLCASSSTLTGVSTEAFFGQGTRLTVV.

Ten or more counts support this clonotype. V is TRBV27 and J is TRBJ2-4; tentatively, D is TRBD1 (7 bases). From germline, CDR1 is MNHEY and CDR2 SMNVEV (reference sequence). The V gene lost 4 bases and the J gene lost 5 bases, with 9 bases spanning the gap. The CDR3 extends over 13 amino acids. The CDR3 reads CASSSRGENIQYF. CDR3 bases: TGTGCCAGCAGTTCCAGGGGGGAAAACATTCAGTACTTC.

This clonotype was detected a few times. The V and J genes are TRBV9 and TRBJ2-3; 7 bases are a match to TRBD2. Germline CDR1 SGDLS, CDR2 YYNGEE. This CDR3 is built from 12 residues. The V gene end was trimmed by 2 bases and the J gene end by 8 bases; junction bases not matched to a gene: 2. The CDR3 sequence is CASSVGGSTQYF. The CDR3 bases are TGTGCCAGCAGCGTGGGAGGGAGTACGCAGTATTTT.

This clonotype was observed at least ten times. The chain combines TRBV5-1 with TRBJ2-1, with 7 positions matching TRBD1. Germline V gives CDR1 SGHRS, CDR2 YFSETQ. V lost 4 bases, J lost 5 bases, and 6 bases stayed unmatched. This CDR3 is 14 amino acids long. DNA for the CDR3: TGCGCCAGCAGCGCCCGGGACAGAAACAATGAGCAGTTCTTC. This translates into CASSARDRNNEQFF.

The CDR3 DNA reads as TGCAGTGCTACCCGACAGGGGGTATACTCACCCCTCCACTTT. Amino acid sequence: CSATRQGVYSPLHF. The V and J genes are TRBV20-1 and TRBJ1-6; 9 bases fit TRBD1. V gave up 4 bases and J gave up 10 bases; unmatched junction bases: 8. This CDR3 is 14 amino acids long. From germline, CDR1 is DFQATT and CDR2 SNEGSKA (reference sequence).

This clonotype was observed many times. This chain connects TRBV24-1 to TRBJ2-3; perhaps TRBD2 as D (6 bases). Germline V lookup: CDR1 KGHDR, CDR2 SFDVKD. CDR3 length equals 16 residues. V lost 0 bases and J 3 bases, leaving 12 bases between the germline ends. CDR3 sequence reads: CATSDLEEGPTDTQYF. CDR3 sequence (DNA): TGTGCCACCAGTGATTTGGAGGAGGGGCCAACAGATACGCAGTATTTT.

This clonotype was found many times. The chain has TRBV5-1 and TRBJ2-1; D not resolved. Germline V gene data show CDR1 as SGHRS and CDR2 as YFSETQ. The CDR3 consists of 16 residues. V lost 0 bases and J lost 8, with 18 bases in between. The CDR3 reads CASSLASRQARDEQFF. The CDR3 coding sequence is TGCGCCAGCAGCTTGGCGTCTCGGCAGGCAAGGGATGAGCAGTTCTTC. Drawing the rest from reference TRBV5-1 and TRBJ2-1, the complete variable domain is KAGVTQTPRYLIKTRGQQVTLSCSPISGHRSVSWYQQTPGQGLQFLFEYFSETQRNKGNFPGRFSGRQFSNSRSEMNVSTLELGDSALYLCASSLASRQARDEQFFGPGTRLTVL.

This clonotype was seen more than once but under ten times. The chain has TRBV10-3 and TRBJ2-1; 9 positions agree with TRBD1. CDR3 size: 19 residues. Trimming removed 10 bases from V and 1 base from J; junction bases left unmatched: 20. CDR1 ENHRY and CDR2 SYGVKD come from the germline V gene. The DNA of the CDR3 is TGTGCCACCGAACCGTGGAATGTTGGGACAGGGCTTTCCTACAATGAGCAGTTCTTC. Encoded protein: CATEPWNVGTGLSYNEQFF.

The gene calls are TRBV4-2 and TRBJ2-4, with a weak D call TRBD2 (5 bases). Trimming shortened V by 0 bases and J by 7 bases, and 7 bases separated the two germline ends. Germline CDR1 reads LGHNA; CDR2 reads YNFKEQ. The CDR3 spans 13 residues. The CDR3: CASSQEQRNIQYF. The CDR3 coding sequence is TGTGCCAGCAGCCAAGAACAGCGGAACATTCAGTACTTC.

This clonotype occurred a few times. The chain links TRBV29-1 to TRBJ2-5; tentative D call: TRBD2 (6 bases). The CDR3 spans 9 residues. V was pared by 6 bases and J by 7 bases, with 6 bases between. The germline CDR1 and CDR2 sequences are SQVTM and ANQGSEA. The CDR3 bases are TGCAGCGTCGGGGGGACCCAGTACTTC. It translates to CSVGGTQYF.

The chain couples TRBV27 to TRBJ2-1, with TRBD2 as a possible D gene (6 bases). Germline V lookup: CDR1 MNHEY, CDR2 SMNVEV (reference sequence). The CDR3 is 16 amino acids. Trimming left V 2 bases short and J 4 bases short, with 15 bases between. The CDR3 loop is CASSLTPGLFYNEQFF. The CDR3 nucleotides read TGTGCCAGCAGTTTAACTCCGGGACTTTTTTACAATGAGCAGTTCTTC.

The chain links TRBV7-2 to TRBJ2-3; TRBD1 matches 7 bases. This CDR3 spans 17 amino acids. Looked up from germline, CDR1 is SGHTA and CDR2 is FQGNSA. The V and J ends lost 2 bases and 0 bases, in that order; junction bases with no gene match: 8. The CDR3 bases are TGTGCCAGCAGCTTATCGTGGGACAGACCTAGCACAGATACGCAGTATTTT. It codes for CASSLSWDRPSTDTQYF.

This clonotype was counted ten times or more. V and J are TRBV5-5 and TRBJ2-1; 7 bases line up with TRBD2. The germline V gene encodes CDR1 SGHKS and CDR2 YYEKEE (reference sequence). This CDR3 spans 14 amino acids. Losses at the gene ends were 4 bases for V and 8 bases for J; bases not matched to a gene: 9. The CDR3 loop is CASSLGSGGYEQFF. The CDR3 DNA reads TGTGCCAGCAGCCTGGGCTCCGGGGGGTATGAGCAGTTCTTC.

The genes are TRBV24-1 and TRBJ2-4; possible D gene TRBD1, 5 bases. The length of the CDR3 is 15 residues. The germline V gene has CDR1 KGHDR and CDR2 SFDVKD. The ends were cut back, 4 bases at V and 5 bases at J, with 14 bases in the middle. In DNA form, the CDR3 reads TGTGCCACCAGTGACCCCAGGGAAGGGGAAAACATTCAGTACTTC. Translation gives CATSDPREGENIQYF.